These T cell receptor beta chains were read from a single sample in a study of blood T cell repertoires in COVID-19. Sequencing used immunoSEQ multiplex PCR; TCRdb keeps in-frame clones, though not all of them. The table records around 250,000 clones, 86% of them present only once. Sequenced sample: peripheral blood. These receptors all stem from a man older than 75 with acute or convalescent COVID-19. CDR3s include the opening cysteine and the closing phenylalanine or tryptophan. D genes are given only for firm matches. Where a row states a size, it is once, few, many or the class of an expanded clone; other rows omit it.

d_call: .; j_call: TRBJ1-1; clone_size: .; v_call: TRBV5-4; cdr3_nt: TGTGCCAGCAGCTTTGAACAGGTGAACACTGAAGCTTTCTTT; cdr3_aa: CASSFEQVNTEAFF
d_call: TRBD1; j_call: TRBJ1-3; clone_size: .; v_call: TRBV4-1; cdr3_nt: TGCGCCAGCAGCCAAACGGGACAGGGGACTGGAAACACCATATATTTT; cdr3_aa: CASSQTGQGTGNTIYF
d_call: TRBD1; j_call: TRBJ1-5; clone_size: .; v_call: TRBV18; cdr3_nt: TGTGCCAGCTCACCCCAGACAGGGGGCTTGGTTCAGCCCCAGCATTTT; cdr3_aa: CASSPQTGGLVQPQHF
d_call: TRBD1; j_call: TRBJ1-6; clone_size: .; v_call: TRBV5-1; cdr3_nt: TGCGCCAGCAGCCGCTATTCTGGGACAGGAGATTCACCCCTCCACTTT; cdr3_aa: CASSRYSGTGDSPLHF
d_call: TRBD1; j_call: TRBJ2-3; clone_size: .; v_call: TRBV7-9; cdr3_nt: TGTGCCAGCAGCTTTGGGACAGGGGGCGGCACAGATACGCAGTATTTT; cdr3_aa: CASSFGTGGGTDTQYF
d_call: TRBD1; j_call: TRBJ2-5; clone_size: .; v_call: TRBV18; cdr3_nt: TGTGCCAGCTCACCGACAGGGCTCCAAGAGACCCAGTACTTC; cdr3_aa: CASSPTGLQETQYF
d_call: TRBD1; j_call: TRBJ1-2; clone_size: .; v_call: TRBV5-6; cdr3_nt: TGTGCCAGCAGCCCCGGCAGGGGGCTTTCCCACACCTTC; cdr3_aa: CASSPGRGLSHTF
d_call: .; j_call: TRBJ1-1; clone_size: .; v_call: TRBV5-1; cdr3_nt: TGCGCCAGCAGCCTCCGACAGGCGAGCACTGAAGCTTTCTTT; cdr3_aa: CASSLRQASTEAFF
d_call: TRBD1; j_call: TRBJ2-2; clone_size: once; v_call: TRBV7-3; cdr3_nt: TGTGCCAGCAGCTTAAACAGGGGGCTGACCGGGGAGCTGTTTTTT; cdr3_aa: CASSLNRGLTGELFF
d_call: .; j_call: TRBJ2-3; clone_size: .; v_call: TRBV5-1; cdr3_nt: TGCGCCAGCCGTACTAGCACAGATACGCAGTATTTT; cdr3_aa: CASRTSTDTQYF
d_call: .; j_call: TRBJ1-3; clone_size: .; v_call: TRBV28; cdr3_nt: TGTGCCAGCAGTTTAGGCAGGGTGGGGAAAGAGAACACCATATATTTT; cdr3_aa: CASSLGRVGKENTIYF
d_call: .; j_call: TRBJ1-2; clone_size: many; v_call: TRBV9; cdr3_nt: TGTGCCAGCAGCGTAGCCGAGTTTCCAGGTAGTGGCTACACCTTC; cdr3_aa: CASSVAEFPGSGYTF
d_call: .; j_call: TRBJ1-5; clone_size: .; v_call: TRBV28; cdr3_nt: TGTGCCAGCAGACGTAACAGGAGCAATCAGCCCCAGCATTTT; cdr3_aa: CASRRNRSNQPQHF
d_call: .; j_call: TRBJ1-5; clone_size: .; v_call: TRBV23-1; cdr3_nt: TGCGCCAGCAAACCAAACCTCCCGGAGTCACTTAACTATCAGCCCCAGCATTTT; cdr3_aa: CASKPNLPESLNYQPQHF
d_call: .; j_call: TRBJ1-1; clone_size: .; v_call: TRBV5-1; cdr3_nt: TGCGCCAGCAGCTTGGAGACAACAGACACTGAAGCTTTCTTT; cdr3_aa: CASSLETTDTEAFF
d_call: TRBD1; j_call: TRBJ1-6; clone_size: .; v_call: TRBV28; cdr3_nt: TGTGCCACCAACCGGGACAGGGTATCACCCCTCCACTTT; cdr3_aa: CATNRDRVSPLHF
d_call: .; j_call: TRBJ2-4; clone_size: .; v_call: TRBV21-1; cdr3_nt: TGTGCCAGCAGCAGTAAAGGGAGCCGGCTAGCCAAAAACATTCAGTACTTC; cdr3_aa: CASSSKGSRLAKNIQYF
d_call: .; j_call: TRBJ2-2; clone_size: .; v_call: TRBV5-1; cdr3_nt: TGCGCCAGCAGCTTGTTAGGCGGGAACACCGGGGAGCTGTTTTTT; cdr3_aa: CASSLLGGNTGELFF
d_call: .; j_call: TRBJ2-2; clone_size: .; v_call: TRBV19; cdr3_nt: TGTGCCAGTAGTCCGCCCCTCCTAGTGAACACCGGGGAGCTGTTTTTT; cdr3_aa: CASSPPLLVNTGELFF
d_call: .; j_call: TRBJ1-6; clone_size: .; v_call: TRBV7-2; cdr3_nt: TGTGCCAGCAGCGCCCCGAGCTCCTATAATTCACCCCTCCACTTT; cdr3_aa: CASSAPSSYNSPLHF
d_call: .; j_call: TRBJ1-1; clone_size: .; v_call: TRBV12-3/TRBV12-4; cdr3_nt: TGTGCCAGCAGTTTTTCCTGGGGCCCTGAAGCTTTCTTT; cdr3_aa: CASSFSWGPEAFF
d_call: TRBD1; j_call: TRBJ1-2; clone_size: .; v_call: TRBV5-1; cdr3_nt: TGCGCCAGCACGGTGACAGGGGACTATGGCTACACCTTC; cdr3_aa: CASTVTGDYGYTF
d_call: .; j_call: TRBJ1-1; clone_size: few; v_call: TRBV7-2; cdr3_nt: TGTGCCAGCAGCTTACCCCAGGGAAGAGCTTTCTTT; cdr3_aa: CASSLPQGRAFF
d_call: .; j_call: TRBJ1-2; clone_size: .; v_call: TRBV20-1; cdr3_nt: TGCAGTGCTAGCCCAACCGGGGGCTACACCTTC; cdr3_aa: CSASPTGGYTF
d_call: TRBD2; j_call: TRBJ2-5; clone_size: .; v_call: TRBV3-1/TRBV3-2; cdr3_nt: TGTGCCAGCAGCCAAGCCCCCGGGACTAGCGGCTTCCAAGAGACCCAGTACTTC; cdr3_aa: CASSQAPGTSGFQETQYF
d_call: .; j_call: TRBJ2-7; clone_size: .; v_call: TRBV28; cdr3_nt: TGTGCCAGCAGTTTGAAGGGGCCCTTTCCCTACGAGCAGTACTTC; cdr3_aa: CASSLKGPFPYEQYF
d_call: TRBD1; j_call: TRBJ1-6; clone_size: .; v_call: TRBV3-1/TRBV3-2; cdr3_nt: TGTGCCAGCAGCCAAGCCCCTATCGGGACAGGGAAGGGTTCACCCCTCCACTTT; cdr3_aa: CASSQAPIGTGKGSPLHF
d_call: TRBD1; j_call: TRBJ1-5; clone_size: .; v_call: TRBV5-6; cdr3_nt: TGTGCCAGCAGCAACGTCGGACAGGGCCCCCAGCATTTT; cdr3_aa: CASSNVGQGPQHF
d_call: .; j_call: TRBJ2-7; clone_size: once; v_call: TRBV7-2; cdr3_nt: TGTGCCAGCAGCTTGGGAAGGGGGGGCCCCGGATACGAGCAGTACTTC; cdr3_aa: CASSLGRGGPGYEQYF
d_call: .; j_call: TRBJ2-7; clone_size: .; v_call: TRBV4-2; cdr3_nt: TGTGCCAGCAGCCAAGATCCGTCCAGGGAGGACGAGCAGTACTTC; cdr3_aa: CASSQDPSREDEQYF
d_call: TRBD1; j_call: TRBJ2-3; clone_size: .; v_call: TRBV27; cdr3_nt: TGTGCCAGCAGTGGAATACAGGGGGCTGGTACGCAGTATTTT; cdr3_aa: CASSGIQGAGTQYF
d_call: .; j_call: TRBJ2-5; clone_size: once; v_call: TRBV5-1; cdr3_nt: TGCGCCAGCAGTCCGGGGGGCGGGGGAGAGACCCAGTACTTC; cdr3_aa: CASSPGGGGETQYF
d_call: TRBD1; j_call: TRBJ1-5; clone_size: .; v_call: TRBV27; cdr3_nt: TGTGCCAGCAGTTTAAAAGGGGGCCAGAATCAGCCCCAGCATTTT; cdr3_aa: CASSLKGGQNQPQHF
d_call: TRBD1; j_call: TRBJ1-5; clone_size: once; v_call: TRBV19; cdr3_nt: TGTGCCAGTAGTCCACCGACAGGGACAAGCAATCAGCCCCAGCATTTT; cdr3_aa: CASSPPTGTSNQPQHF
d_call: .; j_call: TRBJ2-5; clone_size: .; v_call: TRBV11-1; cdr3_nt: TGTGCCAGCAGACCGCGGCCATCTCAAGAGACCCAGTACTTC; cdr3_aa: CASRPRPSQETQYF
d_call: .; j_call: TRBJ1-2; clone_size: .; v_call: TRBV24-1; cdr3_nt: TGTGCCACCAGCCTCGAGGATTACTATGGCTACACCTTC; cdr3_aa: CATSLEDYYGYTF
d_call: .; j_call: TRBJ1-1; clone_size: .; v_call: TRBV28; cdr3_nt: TGTGCCAGCAGTTCCTACAGTTTGGGGAACACTGAAGCTTTCTTT; cdr3_aa: CASSSYSLGNTEAFF
d_call: .; j_call: TRBJ1-2; clone_size: .; v_call: TRBV7-9; cdr3_nt: TGTGCCAGCAGCTCCCGGGACACCTACCATCCTAACTATGGCTACACCTTC; cdr3_aa: CASSSRDTYHPNYGYTF
d_call: TRBD2; j_call: TRBJ2-7; clone_size: once; v_call: TRBV6-6; cdr3_nt: TGTGCCAGCAGCAATAGCGGGGGGGCCGAGAACGAGCAGTACTTC; cdr3_aa: CASSNSGGAENEQYF
d_call: TRBD2; j_call: TRBJ2-3; clone_size: .; v_call: TRBV7-9; cdr3_nt: TGTGCCAGCAGTCCCACTAGCGGGGGGCAGGATACGCAGTATTTT; cdr3_aa: CASSPTSGGQDTQYF
d_call: TRBD2; j_call: TRBJ2-2; clone_size: .; v_call: TRBV24-1; cdr3_nt: TGTGCCACCAGTGACTACAGCGGGGGAGGCACCGGGGAGCTGTTTTTT; cdr3_aa: CATSDYSGGGTGELFF
d_call: TRBD1; j_call: TRBJ2-7; clone_size: once; v_call: TRBV6-6; cdr3_nt: TGTGCCAGCAACCCCTCCCGGGACAGTTTTAGGGAGCAGTACTTC; cdr3_aa: CASNPSRDSFREQYF
d_call: TRBD2; j_call: TRBJ2-3; clone_size: .; v_call: TRBV20-1; cdr3_nt: TGCAGTGCTGGTGCGGGAGGCCCGGATACGCAGTATTTT; cdr3_aa: CSAGAGGPDTQYF
d_call: TRBD2; j_call: TRBJ2-5; clone_size: .; v_call: TRBV3-1/TRBV3-2; cdr3_nt: TGTGCCAGCAGCCAAGAATTAACTAGCGGGAGGGAGACCCAGTACTTC; cdr3_aa: CASSQELTSGRETQYF
d_call: .; j_call: TRBJ1-2; clone_size: .; v_call: TRBV27; cdr3_nt: TGTGCCAGCAGTTTAAATCCGGGGTGGGGTGGCTACACCTTC; cdr3_aa: CASSLNPGWGGYTF
d_call: .; j_call: TRBJ1-1; clone_size: .; v_call: TRBV19; cdr3_nt: TGTGCCAGCGGGAACACTGAAGCTTTCTTT; cdr3_aa: CASGNTEAFF
d_call: .; j_call: TRBJ1-5; clone_size: .; v_call: TRBV2; cdr3_nt: TGTGCCAGCTCCCGGGAGATTCAGCCCCAGCATTTT; cdr3_aa: CASSREIQPQHF
d_call: .; j_call: TRBJ1-2; clone_size: few; v_call: TRBV6-5; cdr3_nt: TGTGCCAGCAGTTACAGGGAGCCGGGGGGTGGCTACACCTTC; cdr3_aa: CASSYREPGGGYTF
d_call: TRBD1; j_call: TRBJ2-3; clone_size: .; v_call: TRBV2; cdr3_nt: TGTGCCAGCAACAGGGGGCAGACAGATACGCAGTATTTT; cdr3_aa: CASNRGQTDTQYF
d_call: .; j_call: TRBJ1-2; clone_size: few; v_call: TRBV9; cdr3_nt: TGTGCCAGCAGCGTAGACAGTGGATATGGCTACACCTTC; cdr3_aa: CASSVDSGYGYTF
d_call: TRBD1; j_call: TRBJ1-5; clone_size: .; v_call: TRBV7-2; cdr3_nt: TGTGCCAGCAGCTCGGGACAGATTAATCAGCCCCAGCATTTT; cdr3_aa: CASSSGQINQPQHF
d_call: TRBD1; j_call: TRBJ1-2; clone_size: .; v_call: TRBV4-2; cdr3_nt: TGTGCCAGCAGCCAAGGATTGGAAACAGGGGGCTTGCATGGCTACACCTTC; cdr3_aa: CASSQGLETGGLHGYTF
d_call: .; j_call: TRBJ1-4; clone_size: .; v_call: TRBV7-9; cdr3_nt: TGTGCCAGCAGCTTACTTAGCGCAACTAATGAAAAACTGTTTTTT; cdr3_aa: CASSLLSATNEKLFF
d_call: .; j_call: TRBJ2-2; clone_size: .; v_call: TRBV5-6; cdr3_nt: TGTGCCAGCAGCAATCCCTCAATGGGGCTGTGGAACACCGGGGAGCTGTTTTTT; cdr3_aa: CASSNPSMGLWNTGELFF
d_call: .; j_call: TRBJ2-3; clone_size: .; v_call: TRBV27; cdr3_nt: TGTGCCAGCAGTTTACTGGGGGCCCTCACAGATACGCAGTATTTT; cdr3_aa: CASSLLGALTDTQYF